A single sample gave rise to the 13 T cell receptor beta chains below, sequenced in a study of T-cell memory formation after mild COVID-19. TCRdb re-analysed the 5' RACE reads in MiXCR, keeping a single row per CDR3 protein. The data show about 300,000 distinct CDR3 sequences, approximately 20% seen once. What was sequenced was PBMCs or a T cell subset sorted from them (not recorded which). The receptors come from a man aged 18 to 30 who had mild COVID-19 (a few samples of this study predate the infection). Cell type and time point are not known.

This clonotype was picked up a small number of times. The chain couples TRBV5-6 to TRBJ2-5; the match to TRBD2 covers 9 bases. Germline loops: CDR1 SGHDT, CDR2 YYEEEE. Losses at the gene ends were 4 bases for V and 7 bases for J; bases not matched to a gene: 5. This CDR3 has 13 residues. The CDR3 reads CASSLATSGTQYF. Written as DNA, the CDR3 is TGTGCCAGCAGCCTTGCGACTAGCGGGACCCAGTACTTC. Full variable domain (remainder filled in from reference TRBV5-6 and TRBJ2-5): DAGVTQSPTHLIKTRGQQVTLRCSPKSGHDTVSWYQQALGQGPQFIFQYYEEEERQRGNFPDRFSGHQFPNYSSELNVNALLLGDSALYLCASSLATSGTQYFGPGTRLLVL.

This clonotype was picked up many times. CDR3 DNA sequence: TGTGCCAGCAGCTGGAGGGGCCTAGCGTGGTCAGATACGCAGTATTTT. It translates to CASSWRGLAWSDTQYF. This chain joins TRBV5-5 and TRBJ2-3, with TRBD2 as a possible D gene (6 bases). In germline, CDR1 is SGHKS, CDR2 YYEKEE (reference sequence). Trimming shortened V by 3 bases and J by 4 bases, and 18 bases separated the two germline ends. The CDR3 has 16 residues.

In its sample, this clonotype was seen a few times. This chain uses TRBV12-3 or TRBV12-4 with TRBJ2-5; D remains ambiguous. The CDR3 consists of 14 residues. V lost 7 bases, J lost 1 base, and 13 bases lay in between. CDR3 in amino acids: CASNVRQVQETQYF. The CDR3 DNA sequence: TGTGCCAGCAATGTACGGCAAGTCCAAGAGACCCAGTACTTC.

In the case of this clonotype: The junction departs from germline at one end; a sequencing error may be responsible. The CDR3 DNA reads TGTGCCAGCTCGCCACAGTTCCTGGTTAACACTGAAGCTTTCTTT. It translates to CASSPQFLVNTEAFF. The V call is TRBV18, the J call TRBJ1-1; no reliable D call. CDR3 length: 15 amino acids. Germline V gives CDR1 KGHSH, CDR2 LQKENI.

This clonotype has more than one count but fewer than ten. The chain combines TRBV5-1 with TRBJ2-7; TRBD1 might be the D (6 bases). Germline CDR1 is SGHRS and CDR2 is YFSETQ. V dropped 3 bases and J dropped 0 bases, with 16 bases sitting between them. There are 16 residues in the CDR3. CDR3 in DNA: TGCGCCAGCAGCTCCTCGGCCGGGACACTCTCCTACGAGCAGTACTTC. Its translation: CASSSSAGTLSYEQYF.

V usage is TRBV5-1 and J usage is TRBJ2-2; D possibly corresponds to TRBD2 (7 bases). Deletions cut 10 bases from V and 5 bases from J, with 21 bases between. The CDR3 runs to 15 residues. CDR1 SGHRS and CDR2 YFSETQ come from the germline V gene. The CDR3 sequence: CAGTLSGGHTGELFF. CDR3 DNA sequence: TGCGCCGGGACTTTATCGGGGGGCCATACCGGGGAGCTGTTTTTT.

This clonotype was picked up a small number of times. The J gene is TRBJ2-7, the V gene TRBV6-5; D may be TRBD1 or TRBD2 (5 bases each). The V and J ends lost 6 bases and 2 bases respectively, with 14 bases between them. CDR1 and CDR2 (germline): MNHEY, SVGAGI. This CDR3 has 14 amino acids. CDR3 region: CASSPRDRTYEQYF. Written as DNA, the CDR3 is TGTGCCAGCAGCCCCCGGGACCGCACCTACGAGCAGTACTTC.

The chain employs TRBV5-1 and TRBJ1-2, with D perhaps matching TRBD1 (5 bases). The V and J ends lost 4 bases and 7 bases respectively, with 17 bases between them. CDR1 and CDR2 from the germline V gene are SGHRS and YFSETQ. The CDR3 runs 14 residues. CDR3 DNA sequence: TGCGCCAGCAGCCCCCTGGGCGGGACCAGTGGCTACACCTTC. Translated: CASSPLGGTSGYTF.

The V call is TRBV5-5, the J call TRBJ1-5; D is unresolved. V shed 4 bases and J shed 7 bases, with 12 bases lying between them. Germline assignment: CDR1 SGHKS and CDR2 YYEKEE (reference sequence). CDR3 length equals 13 residues. The CDR3 DNA reads as TGTGCCAGCAGCAAAAATACTGGGCAGCCCCAGCATTTT. Protein sequence: CASSKNTGQPQHF.

This clonotype occurred a few times. The V and J genes are TRBV7-2 and TRBJ2-7; no clear D. The CDR3 consists of 16 residues. With 0 bases removed from V and 0 bases from J, the gap between germline ends came to 12 bases. Germline CDR1 and CDR2: SGHTA and FQGNSA. The CDR3 DNA reads TGTGCCAGCAGCTTAGCGGTGACAAAGAGCTCCTACGAGCAGTACTTC. The encoded protein is CASSLAVTKSSYEQYF.

This clonotype has just a few counts. This sequence joins TRBV27 and TRBJ1-1; D is perhaps TRBD1 (5 bases). This CDR3 contains 16 residues. V lost 6 bases and J 8 bases, leaving 25 bases between the germline ends. Germline lookup yields CDR1 MNHEY and CDR2 SMNVEV (reference sequence). CDR3 bases: TGTGCCAGCAGCCACACCCCGTTGCAGGGAGGAGACGAAGCTTTCTTT. Encoded protein: CASSHTPLQGGDEAFF.

The chain has TRBV18 and TRBJ1-1; D gene ambiguous. Between the trimmed V and J ends, which lost 3 bases and 11 bases, there was a span of 13 bases. Germline CDR1 and CDR2: KGHSH and LQKENI. The CDR3 loop spans 12 amino acids. The CDR3 DNA is TGTGCCAGCTCACCGTCCCGAGTAGGCGCTTTCTTT. It translates to CASSPSRVGAFF.

The chain uses TRBV15 and TRBJ1-1, with 7 positions matching TRBD1. The junction had 6 bases not matched to a gene; V was cut back by 1 base and J by 4 bases. The CDR3 has 15 amino acids. Germline values: CDR1 LNHNV, CDR2 YYDKDF (reference sequence). Written as DNA, the CDR3 is TGTGCCACCAGCAGAGCCCAGGGGGGGCCCACTGAAGCTTTCTTT. Its protein is CATSRAQGGPTEAFF.